This T cell receptor (beta chain) was found in a study of cytomegalovirus exposure and HLA in healthy donors. Broader study findings: Sequencing likely generated an artifact that appeared as a cluster of highly shared sequence variants.

With V trimmed by 0 bases and J by 0 bases, 7 bases remained unmatched. The V gene's germline CDR1 is SGDLS and CDR2 YYNGEE. The CDR3 runs to 18 residues. Remarks on this clone: Its antigen is not identified.

PCR employed 60 Vbeta and 13 Jbeta primers. Clones were read by immunoSEQ multiplex PCR, and TCRdb kept only the in-frame ones, dropping some. The profile covers fewer than 200,000 clones, with 60% to 85% appearing a single time and more than 5% taken by the ten largest. Sequencing input: PBMCs. The receptor was isolated from a man aged 35 to 55 in good health and CMV-seronegative. The chain couples TRBV9 to TRBJ2-2, with 8 bases that match TRBD1. CDR3 bases: TGTGCCAGCAGCGTAGGACAGGGGTCGTCATCGAACACCGGGGAGCTGTTTTTT. It encodes CASSVGQGSSSNTGELFF.